This entry lists 30 T cell receptor beta chains sequenced from one sample in a study of blood T cell repertoires in COVID-19 (dated by TCRdb to between 2020 and 2021). Library generation was performed with the immunoSEQ multiplex PCR assay. Sourced from immuneACCESS, this table was stored by TCRdb with only in-frame sequences that have V and J called. A share of the clones is absent; for the studies checked, an unresolved V gene accounts for under half, and the remainder has no known explanation. The sample includes 40,000 or so clones, with about 88% observed a single time. The ten largest clones add up to about 13% of the sample. Sample: peripheral blood. These receptors all come from a woman in her seventies in a cohort sampled during active COVID-19.

The V call is TRBV3-1 (or the pseudogene TRBV3-2), the J call TRBJ2-3, with D tentatively TRBD2 (6 bases). V lost 2 bases, J lost 0 bases, and 27 bases lay in between. CDR1 LGHDT and CDR2 YNNKEL come from the germline V gene (reference sequence). There are 21 residues in the CDR3. This CDR3 reads CASSQRELPGSIPPSTDTQYF. CDR3 bases: TGTGCCAGCAGCCAAAGAGAGCTCCCCGGGAGCATCCCCCCTAGCACAGATACGCAGTATTTT.

The gene calls are TRBV6-2 or TRBV6-3 and TRBJ2-1, with 10 bases fitting TRBD2. The germline V gene encodes CDR1 MNHEY and CDR2 SVGEGT. The CDR3 has 16 amino acids. J was trimmed by 12 bases and V by 2 bases; bases with no gene match: 13. CDR3 sequence reads: CASSYPLAGVRSRQFF. CDR3 DNA sequence: TGTGCCAGCAGTTACCCGCTAGCGGGAGTCCGTAGCCGGCAGTTCTTC.

This clone was seen a single time. The chain uses TRBV11-3 and TRBJ2-1; a weak D match, TRBD1 (6 bases). Germline loops: CDR1 SGHNT, CDR2 YENEEA. This CDR3 is 15 amino acids long. The ends were cut back, 5 bases at V and 0 bases at J, with 11 bases in the middle. In nucleotides, the CDR3 is TGTGCCAGCAGCCCTAGGGGGACCTCCTACAATGAGCAGTTCTTC. It is translated as CASSPRGTSYNEQFF.

The chain links TRBV19 to TRBJ2-2, with no clear D. Germline CDR1 is LNHDA and CDR2 is SQIVND (reference sequence). The CDR3 totals 14 residues. V lost 3 bases to trimming and J lost 1 base, with 6 bases between them. The CDR3: CASSISGNTGELFF. CDR3 coding DNA: TGTGCCAGTAGTATCTCAGGGAACACCGGGGAGCTGTTTTTT.

CDR3 in amino acids: CASSYWREQETQYF. The DNA of the CDR3 is TGTGCCAGCAGTTATTGGCGGGAGCAAGAGACCCAGTACTTC. The chain carries TRBV6-5 and TRBJ2-5, with 7 nucleotides matching TRBD2. V gave up 3 bases and J gave up 2 bases; unmatched junction bases: 3. The CDR3 length is 14 residues. Germline CDR1 MNHEY, CDR2 SVGAGI.

V is TRBV11-2 and J is TRBJ2-1; 7 nucleotides align to TRBD1. CDR3 size: 15 residues. In germline, CDR1 is SGHAT, CDR2 FQNNGV. The J segment lost 2 bases and the V segment lost 4 bases, leaving 5 bases of the junction unmatched. The CDR3 region is CASSSHRGAYNEQFF. CDR3 in DNA: TGTGCCAGCAGCTCCCACAGGGGAGCCTACAATGAGCAGTTCTTC. The entire variable domain, with the rest obtained from reference TRBV11-2 and TRBJ2-1, is as follows: EAGVAQSPRYKIIEKRQSVAFWCNPISGHATLYWYQQILGQGPKLLIQFQNNGVVDDSQLPKDRFSAERLKGVDSTLKIQPAKLEDSAVYLCASSSHRGAYNEQFFGPGTRLTVL.

J is TRBJ2-7 and V is TRBV14, with 8 bases fitting TRBD2. Germline CDR1 and CDR2: SGHDN and FVKESK. The CDR3 loop spans 14 amino acids. With V trimmed by 4 bases and J by 9 bases, 11 bases remained unmatched. CDR3 sequence: CASSPGLAGRGQYF. The CDR3 DNA reads as TGTGCCAGCAGCCCCGGGCTAGCGGGTCGTGGGCAGTACTTC. Drawing the rest from reference TRBV14 and TRBJ2-7, the complete variable domain is EAGVTQFPSHSVIEKGQTVTLRCDPISGHDNLYWYRRVMGKEIKFLLHFVKESKQDESGMPNNRFLAERTGGTYSTLKVQPAELEDSGVYFCASSPGLAGRGQYFGPGTRLTVT.

Points on this clone: The same CDR3 is also encoded by other DNA sequences in this sample. The V and J genes are TRBV19 and TRBJ1-5; 10 bases line up with TRBD1. The germline V gene encodes CDR1 LNHDA and CDR2 SQIVND (reference sequence). The junction had 0 bases not matched to a gene; V was cut back by 5 bases and J by 2 bases. The CDR3 spans 14 residues. CDR3 residues: CASSGTGGNQPQHF. CDR3 DNA sequence: TGTGCCAGTAGTGGGACAGGGGGCAATCAGCCCCAGCATTTT.

This clone occurred a few times. V gene TRBV28 combines with J gene TRBJ2-5, with 11 bases aligning to TRBD1. The J segment lost 5 bases and the V segment lost 6 bases, leaving 11 bases of the junction unmatched. There are 16 residues in the CDR3. The V gene's germline CDR1 is MDHEN and CDR2 SYDVKM. The CDR3 coding sequence is TGTGCCAGCAGCCAAGATACGGGACAGGGGGATGAGACCCAGTACTTC. Protein product: CASSQDTGQGDETQYF.

The chain combines TRBV7-9 with TRBJ2-5; 7 bases map to TRBD1. In germline, CDR1 is SEHNR, CDR2 FQNEAQ (reference sequence). The CDR3 is 16 amino acids. The junction had 11 bases not matched to a gene; V was cut back by 5 bases and J by 2 bases. In nucleotides, the CDR3 is TGTGCCAGCAGCCCTAAGACAGGGCCCCTACAAGAGACCCAGTACTTC. Translated, it gives CASSPKTGPLQETQYF.

The chain carries TRBV7-2 and TRBJ2-1; 8 nucleotides align to TRBD2. The CDR3 covers 15 residues. The germline V gene encodes CDR1 SGHTA and CDR2 FQGNSA. The junction had 9 bases not matched to a gene; V was cut back by 3 bases and J by 8 bases. The CDR3 loop reads CASSLQAGDEDEQFF. CDR3 bases: TGTGCCAGCAGCTTGCAAGCGGGAGATGAGGATGAGCAGTTCTTC.

The chain uses TRBV6-5 and TRBJ1-2; D is undetermined. CDR3 size: 13 residues. Germline V gene data show CDR1 as MNHEY and CDR2 as SVGAGI. V was clipped by 1 base and J by 8 bases, with 11 bases between them. The CDR3 here is CASSYYPSGGYTF. CDR3 nucleotides: TGTGCCAGCAGTTACTACCCATCGGGGGGCTACACCTTC.

The chain links TRBV4-1 to TRBJ2-7, with TRBD1 as a possible D gene (6 bases). The germline V gene encodes CDR1 MGHRA and CDR2 YSYEKL. V gave up 0 bases and J gave up 2 bases, with 8 bases separating them. This CDR3 is built from 14 residues. The CDR3 loop is CASSQETGTYEQYF. The CDR3 region has the DNA TGCGCCAGCAGCCAAGAGACAGGCACCTACGAGCAGTACTTC.

The J gene is TRBJ1-4, the V gene TRBV5-1, with D perhaps TRBD1 (6 bases). V was clipped by 2 bases and J by 0 bases, with 11 bases between them. The CDR3 runs 16 residues. Germline assignment: CDR1 SGHRS and CDR2 YFSETQ. The CDR3 sequence: CASSFLRQATNEKLFF. CDR3 sequence (DNA): TGCGCCAGCAGCTTCCTGCGACAGGCAACTAATGAAAAACTGTTTTTT.

The chain has TRBV28 and TRBJ2-5, with TRBD2 matching 7 bases. The CDR3 is 16 residues long. Unmatched junction bases numbered 12, after V lost 3 bases and J lost 5 bases. Germline loops: CDR1 MDHEN, CDR2 SYDVKM. The CDR3 DNA is TGTGCCAGCAGTTTTGCCGGGGCGGGAGTAGCGGAGACCCAGTACTTC. This translates into CASSFAGAGVAETQYF. Variable domain in full (rest from reference TRBV28 and TRBJ2-5): DVKVTQSSRYLVKRTGEKVFLECVQDMDHENMFWYRQDPGLGLRLIYFSYDVKMKEKGDIPEGYSVSREKKERFSLILESASTNQTSMYLCASSFAGAGVAETQYFGPGTRLLVL.

V and J are TRBV3-1 (or the pseudogene TRBV3-2) and TRBJ2-7, with 8 bases fitting TRBD1. V shed 4 bases and J 5 bases; nucleotides not matched to a gene: 4. Germline CDR1 reads LGHDT; CDR2 reads YNNKEL (reference sequence). CDR3 length: 13 amino acids. CDR3 bases: TGTGCCAGCAGCCGCCGGACAGGGAACGAGCAGTACTTC. Translated, it gives CASSRRTGNEQYF.

The chain recombines TRBV19 with TRBJ1-3; D unresolved. Between the trimmed V and J ends, which lost 6 bases and 0 bases, there was a span of 12 bases. Germline V gene lookup returns CDR1 LNHDA and CDR2 SQIVND (reference sequence). This CDR3 region has 15 residues. The CDR3 reads CASSRNWSSGNTIYF. The CDR3 nucleotides are TGTGCCAGTAGCCGCAATTGGAGCTCTGGAAACACCATATATTTT.

In its sample, this clone was seen once. The chain has TRBV28 and TRBJ1-5, with 10 bases fitting TRBD1. After removal of 11 bases from V and 4 bases from J, the junction contained 8 bases not matched to a gene. The germline gives CDR1 MDHEN, CDR2 SYDVKM. The CDR3 is 14 residues long. CDR3 residues: CAGGGDRGNQPQHF. The CDR3 DNA follows: TGTGCCGGCGGGGGGGACAGGGGTAATCAGCCCCAGCATTTT.

CDR3 amino acids: CASSPQGGGYTF. For the CDR3, the DNA is TGTGCCAGCAGCCCTCAGGGAGGTGGCTACACCTTC. The V call is TRBV3-1 (or the pseudogene TRBV3-2), the J call TRBJ1-2; tentative D call: TRBD1 (5 bases). The V gene lost 4 bases and the J gene lost 7 bases, with 10 bases spanning the gap. Per the germline V gene, CDR1 is LGHDT and CDR2 is YNNKEL (reference sequence). The CDR3 sequence is 12 residues long.

This chain connects TRBV27 to TRBJ2-6; TRBD1 matches 7 bases. The V gene's germline CDR1 is MNHEY and CDR2 SMNVEV (reference sequence). The CDR3 length is 19 residues. V was clipped by 4 bases and J by 1 base; unmatched bases: 13. CDR3 amino acids: CASSSTGIGAYSGANVLTF. Here the CDR3 DNA reads TGTGCCAGCAGTTCGACAGGGATTGGTGCTTATTCTGGGGCCAACGTCCTGACTTTC.

V usage is TRBV6-5 and J usage is TRBJ1-2; 8 bases match TRBD1. Germline CDR1 and CDR2: MNHEY and SVGAGI. The CDR3 length is 14 residues. V trimming: 0 bases; J trimming: 6 bases; junction bases outside the gene matches: 3. CDR3 region: CASSYSTGAHGYTF. CDR3 coding DNA: TGTGCCAGCAGTTACTCGACAGGGGCCCATGGCTACACCTTC.

The chain has TRBV7-2 and TRBJ2-7, with D possibly TRBD1 on 6 matching bases. V was cut by 3 bases and J by 2 bases, with 14 bases left in between. The CDR3 has 15 amino acids. The germline gives CDR1 SGHTA, CDR2 FQGNSA. As DNA, the CDR3 is TGTGCCAGCAGCTTTCAGGGGCAGGGGACCTACGAGCAGTACTTC. Amino acid sequence: CASSFQGQGTYEQYF.

This clone appeared a single time. The V gene is TRBV11-2, the J gene TRBJ2-7; 7 positions agree with TRBD1. Germline V gene lookup returns CDR1 SGHAT and CDR2 FQNNGV. The CDR3 is made up of 14 amino acids. The V gene end was trimmed by 1 base and the J gene end by 4 bases; junction bases not matched to a gene: 4. The CDR3 loop reads CASSLGTGSYEQYF. Here the CDR3 DNA reads TGTGCCAGCAGCTTAGGGACAGGCAGTTACGAGCAGTACTTC.

V usage is TRBV19 and J usage is TRBJ1-1; D possibly corresponds to TRBD1 (5 bases). Trimming took 3 bases from V and 10 from J, leaving 18 bases between them. CDR1 and CDR2 from the germline V gene are LNHDA and SQIVND (reference sequence). The CDR3 runs 14 residues. Here the CDR3 reads CASSIWPPGGGAFF. The CDR3 DNA sequence: TGTGCCAGTAGTATTTGGCCCCCCGGGGGAGGAGCTTTCTTT.

The chain carries TRBV28 and TRBJ2-3; TRBD1 aligns across 9 bases. The germline V gene has CDR1 MDHEN and CDR2 SYDVKM. This CDR3 has 15 residues. With V trimmed by 6 bases and J by 0 bases, 4 bases remained unmatched. The DNA for the CDR3 is TGTGCCAGCAGGGCACAGGGGGCCAGCACAGATACGCAGTATTTT. It is translated as CASRAQGASTDTQYF. The whole variable domain, remainder taken from reference TRBV28 and TRBJ2-3, is DVKVTQSSRYLVKRTGEKVFLECVQDMDHENMFWYRQDPGLGLRLIYFSYDVKMKEKGDIPEGYSVSREKKERFSLILESASTNQTSMYLCASRAQGASTDTQYFGPGTRLTVL.

This chain uses TRBV9 with TRBJ2-2; D call uncertain. Looked up from germline, CDR1 is SGDLS and CDR2 is YYNGEE. V dropped 0 bases and J dropped 7 bases, with 7 bases sitting between them. The CDR3 consists of 13 residues. CDR3 sequence: CASSVGPGGELFF. CDR3 nucleotides: TGTGCCAGCAGCGTAGGTCCCGGCGGGGAGCTGTTTTTT.

This chain uses TRBV28 with TRBJ1-2, with D tentatively TRBD1 (6 bases). The CDR3 is 14 amino acids. The germline gives CDR1 MDHEN, CDR2 SYDVKM. The V and J ends lost 8 bases and 7 bases respectively, with 20 bases between them. CDR3 nucleotide sequence: TGTGCCAGCGGACGGGGACCGGCCAGGGGTGGCTACACCTTC. Translation: CASGRGPARGGYTF.

The chain is built from TRBV11-2 and TRBJ2-7; 14 positions agree with TRBD2. The CDR3 is 16 amino acids. Germline V CDR1 and CDR2: SGHAT, FQNNGV. Trimming cost V 4 bases and J 3 bases; bases outside gene matches: 5. The DNA for the CDR3 is TGTGCCAGCAGCTCCTGGACTAGCGGGAGGTTCTACGAGCAGTACTTC. It encodes CASSSWTSGRFYEQYF.

This rearrangement joins TRBV18 to TRBJ1-1; D gene ambiguous. Germline-derived CDR1 and CDR2 are KGHSH and LQKENI. The CDR3 runs to 13 residues. The V and J ends lost 3 bases and 3 bases respectively, with 8 bases between them. The CDR3 region is CASSPLSDTEAFF. The CDR3 DNA is TGTGCCAGCTCACCTCTTTCGGACACTGAAGCTTTCTTT.

This chain connects TRBV4-1 to TRBJ2-1, with 12 nucleotides matching TRBD2. The CDR3 spans 15 residues. Trimming took 6 bases from V and 4 from J; bases not matched to a gene: 4. Germline V gene lookup returns CDR1 MGHRA and CDR2 YSYEKL. For the CDR3, the DNA is TGCGCCAGCAGACTGCTAGCGGGAGGGTACAATGAGCAGTTCTTC. As protein: CASRLLAGGYNEQFF.